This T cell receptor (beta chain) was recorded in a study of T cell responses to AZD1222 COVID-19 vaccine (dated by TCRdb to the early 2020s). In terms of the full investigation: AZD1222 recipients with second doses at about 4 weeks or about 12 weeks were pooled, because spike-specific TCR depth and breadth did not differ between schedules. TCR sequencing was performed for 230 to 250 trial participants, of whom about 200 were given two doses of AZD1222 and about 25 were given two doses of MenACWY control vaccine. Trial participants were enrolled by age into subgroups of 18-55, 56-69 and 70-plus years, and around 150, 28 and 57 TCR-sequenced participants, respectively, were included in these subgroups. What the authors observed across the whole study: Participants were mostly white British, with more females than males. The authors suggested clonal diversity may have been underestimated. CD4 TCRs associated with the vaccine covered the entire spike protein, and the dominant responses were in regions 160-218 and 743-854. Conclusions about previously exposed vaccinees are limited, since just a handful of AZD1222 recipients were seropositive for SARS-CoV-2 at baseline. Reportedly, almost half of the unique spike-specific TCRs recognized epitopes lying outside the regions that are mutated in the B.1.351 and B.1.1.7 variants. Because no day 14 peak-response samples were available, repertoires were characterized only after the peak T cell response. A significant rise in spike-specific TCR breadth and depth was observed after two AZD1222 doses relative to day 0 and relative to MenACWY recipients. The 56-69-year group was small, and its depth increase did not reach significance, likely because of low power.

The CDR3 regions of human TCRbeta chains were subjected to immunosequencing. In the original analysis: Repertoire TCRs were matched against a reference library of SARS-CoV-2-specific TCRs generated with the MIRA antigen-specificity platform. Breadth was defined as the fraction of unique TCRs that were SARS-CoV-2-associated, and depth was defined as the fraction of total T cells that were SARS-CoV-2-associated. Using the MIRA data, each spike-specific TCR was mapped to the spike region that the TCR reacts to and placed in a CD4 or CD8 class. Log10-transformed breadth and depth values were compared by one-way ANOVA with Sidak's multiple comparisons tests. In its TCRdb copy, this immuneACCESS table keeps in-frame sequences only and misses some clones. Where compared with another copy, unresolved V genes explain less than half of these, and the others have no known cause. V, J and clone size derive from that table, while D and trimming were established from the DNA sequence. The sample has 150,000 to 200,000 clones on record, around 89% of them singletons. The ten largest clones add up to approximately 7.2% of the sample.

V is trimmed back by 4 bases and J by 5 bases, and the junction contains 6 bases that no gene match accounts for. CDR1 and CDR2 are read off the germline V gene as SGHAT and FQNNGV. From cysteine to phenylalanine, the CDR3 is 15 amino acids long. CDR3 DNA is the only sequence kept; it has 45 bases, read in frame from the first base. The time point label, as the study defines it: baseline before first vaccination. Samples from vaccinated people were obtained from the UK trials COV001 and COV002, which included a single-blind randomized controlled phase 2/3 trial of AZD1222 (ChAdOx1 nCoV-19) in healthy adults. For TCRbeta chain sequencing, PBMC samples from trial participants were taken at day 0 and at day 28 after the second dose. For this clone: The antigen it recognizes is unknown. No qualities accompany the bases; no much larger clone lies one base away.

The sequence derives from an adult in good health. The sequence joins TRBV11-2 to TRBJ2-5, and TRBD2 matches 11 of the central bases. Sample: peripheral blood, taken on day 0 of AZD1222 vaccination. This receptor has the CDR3 CASSSLAGGGETQYF. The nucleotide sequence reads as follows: TGTGCCAGCAGCTCGCTAGCGGGGGGTGGGGAGACCCAGTACTTC.